The clone carrying this TCR beta chain was found a few times. The antigen remains unidentified. Germline V gives CDR1 DFQATT, CDR2 SNEGSKA (reference sequence). This CDR3 comprises 10 residues. V lost 6 bases, J lost 4 bases, and 5 bases lay in between. A second PCR, run for about 7 to 11 cycles, used a sample-barcoded 5' primer plus a J-beta primer mix. TCRdb passed the 5' RACE reads through MiXCR, listing each CDR3 protein once. Found here are 720,000 or so distinct CDR3 sequences, around 41% of them singletons; the top ten hold around 30%. This specimen comes from a study of blood T cells in healthy people across ages. Study observations and caveats: Samples with more naive T cells showed higher observed beta diversity. Lack of knowledge of donor CMV status possibly confounded expanded clonotype changes.

The receptor's source is an older man in good health. Source material: blood. V and J are TRBV20-1 and TRBJ2-3, with unresolved D. The CDR3 region is CSARPDTQYF. The CDR3 nucleotides read TGCAGTGCACGGCCAGATACGCAGTATTTT.